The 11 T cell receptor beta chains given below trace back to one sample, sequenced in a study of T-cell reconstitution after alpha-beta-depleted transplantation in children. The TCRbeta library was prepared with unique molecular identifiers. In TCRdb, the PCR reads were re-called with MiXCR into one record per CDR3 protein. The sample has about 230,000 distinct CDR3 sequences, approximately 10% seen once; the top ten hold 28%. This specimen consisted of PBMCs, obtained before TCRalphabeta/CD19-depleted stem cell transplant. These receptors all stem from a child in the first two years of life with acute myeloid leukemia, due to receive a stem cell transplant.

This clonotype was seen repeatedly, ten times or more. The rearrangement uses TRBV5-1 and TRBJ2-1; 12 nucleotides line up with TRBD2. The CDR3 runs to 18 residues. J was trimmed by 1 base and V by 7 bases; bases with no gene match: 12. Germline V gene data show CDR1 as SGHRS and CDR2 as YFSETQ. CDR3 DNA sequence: TGCGCCAGCGCCCCCCTAGCGGGAGGGTTCGGGTCCTACAATGAGCAGTTCTTC. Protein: CASAPLAGGFGSYNEQFF.

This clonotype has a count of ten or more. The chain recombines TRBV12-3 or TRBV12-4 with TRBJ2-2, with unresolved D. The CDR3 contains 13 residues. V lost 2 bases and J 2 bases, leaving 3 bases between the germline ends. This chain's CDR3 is CASSLYNTGELFF. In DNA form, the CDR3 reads TGTGCCAGCAGTTTATACAACACCGGGGAGCTGTTTTTT.

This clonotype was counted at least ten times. The CDR3 sequence is CASSSPGRRNIQYF. CDR3 in DNA: TGTGCCAGCAGCTCTCCGGGACGGAGAAACATTCAGTACTTC. The J gene is TRBJ2-4, the V gene TRBV11-2; D could derive from TRBD1 or TRBD2 (5 bases each). V lost 4 bases to trimming and J lost 6 bases, with 13 bases between them. Germline CDR1 SGHAT, CDR2 FQNNGV. The CDR3 runs to 14 residues.

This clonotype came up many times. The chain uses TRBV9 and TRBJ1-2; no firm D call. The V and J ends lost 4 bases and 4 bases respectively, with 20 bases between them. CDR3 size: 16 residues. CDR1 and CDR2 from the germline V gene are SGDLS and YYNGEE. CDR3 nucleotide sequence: TGTGCCAGCAGCCCACAGATCCGGGCAGGTCGCTATGGCTACACCTTC. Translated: CASSPQIRAGRYGYTF. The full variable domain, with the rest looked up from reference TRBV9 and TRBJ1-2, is DSGVTQTPKHLITATGQRVTLRCSPRSGDLSVYWYQQSLDQGLQFLIQYYNGEERAKGNILERFSAQQFPDLHSELNLSSLELGDSALYFCASSPQIRAGRYGYTFGSGTRLTVV.

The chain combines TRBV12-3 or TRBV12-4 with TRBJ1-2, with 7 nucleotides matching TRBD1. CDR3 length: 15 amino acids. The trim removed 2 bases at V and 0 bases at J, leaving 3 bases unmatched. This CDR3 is CASSLQGDSNYGYTF. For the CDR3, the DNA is TGTGCCAGCAGTTTACAGGGGGACTCTAACTATGGCTACACCTTC.

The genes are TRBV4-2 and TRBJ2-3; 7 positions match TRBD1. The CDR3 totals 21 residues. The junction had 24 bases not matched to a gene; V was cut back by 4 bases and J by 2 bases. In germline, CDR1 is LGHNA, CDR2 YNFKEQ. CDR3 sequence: CASSPWWRQAGGKNNTDTQYF. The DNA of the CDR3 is TGTGCCAGCAGCCCGTGGTGGCGTCAGGCAGGGGGAAAAAACAACACAGATACGCAGTATTTT.

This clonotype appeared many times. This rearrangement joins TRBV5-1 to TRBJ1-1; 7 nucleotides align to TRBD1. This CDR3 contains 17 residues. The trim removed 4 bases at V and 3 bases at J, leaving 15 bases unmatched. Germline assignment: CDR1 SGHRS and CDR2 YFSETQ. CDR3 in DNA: TGCGCCAGCAGCCTCAGGGGGGCCCCGGGACAGTACACTGAAGCTTTCTTT. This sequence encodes CASSLRGAPGQYTEAFF.

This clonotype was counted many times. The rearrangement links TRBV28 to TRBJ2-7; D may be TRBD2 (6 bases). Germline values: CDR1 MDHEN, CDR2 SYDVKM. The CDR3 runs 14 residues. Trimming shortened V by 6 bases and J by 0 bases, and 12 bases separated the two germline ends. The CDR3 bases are TGTGCCAGCAGGCAGACCGGGGGCTCCTACGAGCAGTACTTC. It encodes CASRQTGGSYEQYF.

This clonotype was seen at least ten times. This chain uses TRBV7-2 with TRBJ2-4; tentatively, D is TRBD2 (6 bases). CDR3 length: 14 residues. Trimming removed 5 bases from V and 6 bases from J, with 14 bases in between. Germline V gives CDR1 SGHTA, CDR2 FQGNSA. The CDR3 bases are TGTGCCAGCAGCGACCGGGCGGGGCCAAACATTCAGTACTTC. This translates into CASSDRAGPNIQYF. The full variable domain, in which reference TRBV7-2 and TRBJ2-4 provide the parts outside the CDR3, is GAGVSQSPSNKVTEKGKDVELRCDPISGHTALYWYRQSLGQGLEFLIYFQGNSAPDKSGLPSDRFSAERTGGSVSTLTIQRTQQEDSAVYLCASSDRAGPNIQYFGAGTRLSVL.

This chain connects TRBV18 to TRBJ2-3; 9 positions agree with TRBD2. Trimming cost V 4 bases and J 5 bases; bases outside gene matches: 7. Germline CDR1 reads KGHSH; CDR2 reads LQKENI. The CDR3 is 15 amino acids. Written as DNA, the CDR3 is TGTGCCAGCTCACAAGGCCGCGGGAGGGTAGATACGCAGTATTTT. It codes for CASSQGRGRVDTQYF.

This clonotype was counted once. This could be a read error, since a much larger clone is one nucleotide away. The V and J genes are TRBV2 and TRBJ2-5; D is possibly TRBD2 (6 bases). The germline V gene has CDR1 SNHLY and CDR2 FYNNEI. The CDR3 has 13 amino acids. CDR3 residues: CASSDPSVETQHF. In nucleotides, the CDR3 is TGTGCCAGCAGTGACCCTAGCGTGGAGACCCAGCACTTC. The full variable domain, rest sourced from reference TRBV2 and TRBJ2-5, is EPEVTQTPSHQVTQMGQEVILRCVPISNHLYFYWYRQILGQKVEFLVSFYNNEISEKSEIFDDQFSVERPDGSNFTLKIRSTKLEDSAMYFCASSDPSVETQHFGPGTRLLVL.